A single sample is the source of the 17 T cell receptor beta chains below, sequenced in a study of cytomegalovirus exposure and HLA in healthy donors. Repertoires were generated with immunoSEQ multiplex PCR, while TCRdb's copy carries only in-frame clones and drops some. The sample records about 110,000 clones, about 87% being singletons. The specimen sequenced was PBMCs. The receptors were sampled from a woman aged 18-29 years in good health and CMV-seropositive.

The V call is TRBV6-5, the J call TRBJ1-1; D gene ambiguous. The V end was cut by 5 bases, the J end by 1 base, with 8 bases between. The CDR3 sequence is 13 residues long. Per the germline V gene, CDR1 is MNHEY and CDR2 is SVGAGI. This CDR3 is CASSQRQNTEAFF. Here the CDR3 DNA reads TGTGCCAGCAGTCAACGACAGAACACTGAAGCTTTCTTT.

The chain joins TRBV30 to TRBJ1-5; the D is unclear. Germline CDR1 is GTSNPN and CDR2 is SVGIG (reference sequence). Deletions cut 0 bases from V and 3 bases from J, with 9 bases between. This CDR3 is 14 amino acids long. Written as DNA, the CDR3 is TGTGCCTGGAGTGTATCGAGGGACAATCAGCCCCAGCATTTT. As protein: CAWSVSRDNQPQHF.

This chain joins TRBV27 and TRBJ2-7; tentatively, D is TRBD1 (6 bases). CDR3 length: 12 amino acids. Trimming left V 7 bases short and J 10 bases short, with 17 bases between. Germline-derived CDR1 and CDR2 are MNHEY and SMNVEV (reference sequence). The CDR3 spells CASNSPRDTQYF. The CDR3 DNA sequence: TGTGCCAGCAACTCTCCGAGGGACACACAGTACTTC.

The chain uses TRBV6-6 and TRBJ2-7, with D possibly TRBD2 on 5 matching bases. Germline CDR1 MNHNY, CDR2 SVGAGI (reference sequence). The CDR3 loop spans 13 amino acids. V lost 6 bases and J 2 bases, leaving 11 bases between the germline ends. The chain's CDR3 is CASRPSGTYEQYF. For the CDR3, the DNA is TGTGCCAGCAGGCCCTCGGGGACCTACGAGCAGTACTTC.

This chain joins TRBV18 and TRBJ2-7; 7 bases align to TRBD1. CDR1 is KGHSH and CDR2 is LQKENI in the germline V gene. Trimming cost V 5 bases and J 2 bases; bases outside gene matches: 6. The CDR3 runs to 14 residues. The DNA of the CDR3 is TGTGCCAGCTCAGATACTCAGGGGGCCTACGAGCAGTACTTC. Protein: CASSDTQGAYEQYF. Using reference TRBV18 and TRBJ2-7 for the parts outside the CDR3, the full variable domain is NAGVMQNPRHLVRRRGQEARLRCSPMKGHSHVYWYRQLPEEGLKFMVYLQKENIIDESGMPKERFSAEFPKEGPSILRIQQVVRGDSAAYFCASSDTQGAYEQYFGPGTRLTVT.

The gene calls are TRBV10-3 and TRBJ1-3; TRBD1 agrees at 7 bases. There are 17 residues in the CDR3. CDR1 and CDR2 (germline): ENHRY, SYGVKD. Trimming removed 6 bases from V and 1 base from J; junction bases left unmatched: 12. CDR3 in amino acids: CAIRGLRQGESGNTIYF. CDR3 bases: TGTGCCATCAGAGGACTACGACAGGGAGAGTCTGGAAACACCATATATTTT.

The chain links TRBV11-2 to TRBJ1-5; 8 bases fit TRBD1. The V gene end was trimmed by 5 bases and the J gene end by 7 bases; junction bases not matched to a gene: 13. Germline V gives CDR1 SGHAT, CDR2 FQNNGV. This CDR3 has 16 residues. The DNA of the CDR3 is TGTGCCAGCAGCCCGATCCAGGGGGCGCGCGGCCAGCCCCAGCATTTT. Its translation: CASSPIQGARGQPQHF. Combining the CDR3 with reference TRBV11-2 and TRBJ1-5 gives the whole variable domain EAGVAQSPRYKIIEKRQSVAFWCNPISGHATLYWYQQILGQGPKLLIQFQNNGVVDDSQLPKDRFSAERLKGVDSTLKIQPAKLEDSAVYLCASSPIQGARGQPQHFGDGTRLSIL.

The CDR3 reads CASSEGAAAYEQYF. CDR3 DNA sequence: TGTGCCAGCAGTGAGGGGGCGGCGGCCTACGAGCAGTACTTC. V gene TRBV2 combines with J gene TRBJ2-7; possible D gene TRBD1, 6 bases. Germline CDR1 SNHLY, CDR2 FYNNEI. The CDR3 covers 14 residues. The V end was cut by 3 bases, the J end by 2 bases, with 11 bases between.

This chain connects TRBV7-2 to TRBJ2-5; D remains ambiguous. The germline V and J ends were trimmed by 1 base and 2 bases, with 5 bases remaining between them. Germline assignment: CDR1 SGHTA and CDR2 FQGNSA. This CDR3 has 13 amino acids. CDR3 DNA sequence: TGTGCCAGCAGCTTAGAGCGACAAGAGACCCAGTACTTC. Protein sequence: CASSLERQETQYF.

The chain joins TRBV27 to TRBJ2-1; D possibly corresponds to TRBD2 (5 bases). This CDR3 contains 14 residues. CDR1 MNHEY and CDR2 SMNVEV come from the germline V gene (reference sequence). V lost 5 bases to trimming and J lost 1 base, with 9 bases between them. DNA for the CDR3: TGTGCCAGCAGTATCCGGGGATCCTACAATGAGCAGTTCTTC. Translating gives CASSIRGSYNEQFF.

Only one count was recorded for this clone. The chain employs TRBV19 and TRBJ2-7, with 7 bases identical to TRBD1. This CDR3 has 14 amino acids. CDR1 and CDR2 from the germline V gene are LNHDA and SQIVND (reference sequence). With V trimmed by 5 bases and J by 3 bases, 7 bases remained unmatched. The CDR3 DNA follows: TGTGCCAGTAGTGACAGGGACCGTTTCTACGAGCAGTACTTC. This gives the protein CASSDRDRFYEQYF.

Concerning this clone: The junction departs from germline at one end; a sequencing error may be responsible. The V gene is TRBV2, the J gene TRBJ2-3, with TRBD2 matching over 10 bases. Germline V gene sequence: CDR1 SNHLY, CDR2 FYNNEI. The CDR3 extends over 11 amino acids. The CDR3 DNA reads as TGTGCCAGCAGTGTACTAGCGGGGATTACTTTT. Its protein is CASSVLAGITF.

V is TRBV6-5 and J is TRBJ1-5; 8 bases line up with TRBD1. The germline V gene has CDR1 MNHEY and CDR2 SVGAGI. The CDR3 consists of 15 residues. Trimming cost V 6 bases and J 2 bases; bases outside gene matches: 6. The CDR3 here is CASSAGGKGNQPQHF. As DNA, the CDR3 is TGTGCCAGCAGCGCAGGGGGCAAGGGCAATCAGCCCCAGCATTTT.

J is TRBJ2-3 and V is TRBV4-1, with a tentative D call TRBD1 (5 bases). V was cut by 4 bases and J by 0 bases, with 11 bases left in between. Germline values: CDR1 MGHRA, CDR2 YSYEKL. This CDR3 contains 15 residues. CDR3 region: CASSRGAFSTDTQYF. CDR3 DNA: TGCGCCAGCAGCCGGGGCGCCTTTAGCACAGATACGCAGTATTTT.

The genes are TRBV18 and TRBJ2-5, with D maybe TRBD1 (6 bases). This CDR3 has 14 residues. Between the trimmed V and J ends, which lost 3 bases and 3 bases, there was a span of 11 bases. The germline gives CDR1 KGHSH, CDR2 LQKENI. For the CDR3, the DNA is TGTGCCAGCTCACCCGGGACACCTAAAGAGACCCAGTACTTC. It yields the protein CASSPGTPKETQYF.

The sample holds one count of this clone. The CDR3 DNA reads as TGTGCCAGCAGTAAGACAGGGGAAGGTGAAAAACTGTTTTTT. As protein: CASSKTGEGEKLFF. The chain uses TRBV2 and TRBJ1-4, with TRBD1 identical over 8 bases. Germline lookup yields CDR1 SNHLY and CDR2 FYNNEI. V trimming: 5 bases; J trimming: 7 bases; junction bases outside the gene matches: 6. CDR3 size: 14 residues.

The genes are TRBV6-1 and TRBJ2-3; D is uncertain. CDR1 MNHNS and CDR2 SASEGT come from the germline V gene. Trimming took 3 bases from V and 2 from J, leaving 9 bases between them. The CDR3 is 14 residues long. In DNA, the CDR3 is TGTGCCAGCAGTGAGTTCCCCTTCACAGATACGCAGTATTTT. It yields the protein CASSEFPFTDTQYF.